This entry lists 25 T cell receptor beta chains sequenced from one sample in a study of graft-versus-host responses after intestinal transplantation. TCRdb keeps only in-frame clones here, not all; method: immunoSEQ multiplex PCR. This table holds tens of thousands of clones, more than 70% found once. Their target antigens are unknown. The starting material was unstimulated CD8+ T cells sorted from spleen or lymph node cells, obtained before intestinal transplant. The receptor source for this set is a human donor who received an intestinal transplant.

The chain uses TRBV14 and TRBJ1-1; perhaps TRBD1 as D (6 bases). Germline V gene sequence: CDR1 SGHDN, CDR2 FVKESK. V was trimmed by 4 bases and J by 3 bases, leaving 21 bases between them. The length of the CDR3 is 17 residues. In DNA, the CDR3 is TGTGCCAGCAGCCTCATAGACAGGCCCGGGGGGTACACTGAAGCTTTCTTT. Protein: CASSLIDRPGGYTEAFF.

The V gene is TRBV6-1, the J gene TRBJ1-3, with 9 positions matching TRBD1. V was pared by 7 bases and J by 0 bases, with 4 bases of the junction left unmatched. Looked up from germline, CDR1 is MNHNS and CDR2 is SASEGT. The CDR3 is 15 residues long. The CDR3 coding sequence is TGTGCCAGCAACTGGGACAGGGCCTCTGGAAACACCATATATTTT. This gives the protein CASNWDRASGNTIYF.

The chain couples TRBV19 to TRBJ1-5; 7 bases match TRBD1. CDR1 is LNHDA and CDR2 is SQIVND in the germline V gene (reference sequence). The CDR3 extends over 14 amino acids. Trimming removed 7 bases from V and 2 bases from J; junction bases left unmatched: 5. DNA for the CDR3: TGTGCCAGTACCTGGACAGGCGGCAATCAGCCCCAGCATTTT. It translates to CASTWTGGNQPQHF.

V usage is TRBV6-1 and J usage is TRBJ2-1; D ambiguous. V shed 4 bases and J shed 4 bases, with 11 bases lying between them. The CDR3 runs 14 residues. Looked up from germline, CDR1 is MNHNS and CDR2 is SASEGT. The DNA of the CDR3 is TGTGCCAGCAGTGCGGAGCGCTCGTACAATGAGCAGTTCTTC. Amino acid sequence: CASSAERSYNEQFF.

This CDR3 reads CASSETSGGTDTQYF. The CDR3 region has the DNA TGTGCCAGCAGTGAAACCAGCGGAGGCACAGATACGCAGTATTTT. The chain links TRBV6-1 to TRBJ2-3; the D gene is possibly TRBD2 (5 bases). Trimming cost V 2 bases and J 1 base, with 10 bases left between them. Germline CDR1 and CDR2: MNHNS and SASEGT. This CDR3 contains 15 residues.

The chain joins TRBV6-1 to TRBJ2-7, with a tentative D call TRBD2 (5 bases). This CDR3 is 9 amino acids long. Trimming left V 8 bases short and J 10 bases short, with 9 bases between. Germline CDR1 is MNHNS and CDR2 is SASEGT. For the CDR3, the DNA is TGTGCCAGCGGACTGTCTCAGTACTTC. Its translation: CASGLSQYF.

V and J are TRBV28 and TRBJ1-2; 7 bases line up with TRBD1. The ends lost 2 bases at V and 3 bases at J; junction bases unmatched: 0. CDR1 is MDHEN, CDR2 SYDVKM, per germline. This CDR3 has 13 amino acids. The CDR3 coding sequence is TGTGCCAGCAGTTTAAGGGGGCACTATGGCTACACCTTC. It codes for CASSLRGHYGYTF.

This clone has a handful of counts. The chain carries TRBV6-1 and TRBJ1-6; D not resolved. The CDR3 is 14 residues long. Germline values: CDR1 MNHNS, CDR2 SASEGT. Trimming took off 3 bases at V and 13 bases at J, with 16 bases between the two ends. CDR3 region: CASSDRVAVVPLHF. In nucleotides, the CDR3 is TGTGCCAGCAGTGATCGGGTCGCCGTCGTCCCCCTCCACTTT.

V is TRBV27 and J is TRBJ1-1; the D gene is possibly TRBD1 (6 bases). V was shortened by 3 bases and J by 4 bases, with 12 bases between the two germline ends. The germline CDR1 and CDR2 sequences are MNHEY and SMNVEV (reference sequence). CDR3 length equals 14 residues. CDR3 in amino acids: CASSFGGAFTEAFF. The CDR3 nucleotides are TGTGCCAGCAGTTTTGGGGGGGCGTTCACTGAAGCTTTCTTT.

The chain uses TRBV10-3 and TRBJ1-4; D is possibly TRBD1 (5 bases). CDR1 and CDR2 from the germline V gene are ENHRY and SYGVKD. V lost 0 bases and J lost 3, with 20 bases in between. The CDR3 runs 19 residues. CDR3 loop: CAISESAGPGRRSNEKLFF. CDR3 in DNA: TGTGCCATCAGTGAGTCGGCGGGACCGGGTCGAAGGTCTAATGAAAAACTGTTTTTT.

The chain has TRBV5-1 and TRBJ1-2; D perhaps matches TRBD1 (6 bases). The length of the CDR3 is 12 residues. CDR1 and CDR2 from the germline V gene are SGHRS and YFSETQ. V was clipped by 4 bases and J by 6 bases, with 10 bases between them. As DNA, the CDR3 is TGCGCCAGCAGCCCAACAGGGAATGGCTACACCTTC. Amino acid sequence: CASSPTGNGYTF. Full variable domain (rest looked up from reference TRBV5-1 and TRBJ1-2): KAGVTQTPRYLIKTRGQQVTLSCSPISGHRSVSWYQQTPGQGLQFLFEYFSETQRNKGNFPGRFSGRQFSNSRSEMNVSTLELGDSALYLCASSPTGNGYTFGSGTRLTVV.

This chain uses TRBV6-6 with TRBJ2-5; 10 bases align to TRBD1. The V segment lost 4 bases and the J segment 5 bases; nucleotides outside the gene matches: 7. This CDR3 is 15 amino acids long. From germline, CDR1 is MNHNY and CDR2 SVGAGI (reference sequence). CDR3 sequence: CASSFLTGGMETQYF. The CDR3 DNA reads TGTGCCAGCAGTTTCCTGACAGGGGGCATGGAGACCCAGTACTTC.

The V gene is TRBV5-6, the J gene TRBJ2-7, with D maybe TRBD2 (5 bases). The CDR3 sequence is 13 residues long. The V and J ends lost 4 bases and 0 bases respectively, with 8 bases between them. The germline CDR1 and CDR2 sequences are SGHDT and YYEEEE. CDR3 nucleotide sequence: TGTGCCAGCAGCGGGAGAGACTCCTACGAGCAGTACTTC. Translating it yields CASSGRDSYEQYF.

This clone occurred a few times. The chain links TRBV14 to TRBJ2-7; D gene uncertain. Germline CDR1 reads SGHDN; CDR2 reads FVKESK. The V end was cut by 2 bases, the J end by 2 bases, with 13 bases between. This CDR3 has 15 amino acids. The CDR3 bases are TGTGCCAGCAGCCAAAGAGAGGCATCACCCTACGAGCAGTACTTC. Protein sequence: CASSQREASPYEQYF. Using reference TRBV14 and TRBJ2-7 for the parts outside the CDR3, the full variable domain is EAGVTQFPSHSVIEKGQTVTLRCDPISGHDNLYWYRRVMGKEIKFLLHFVKESKQDESGMPNNRFLAERTGGTYSTLKVQPAELEDSGVYFCASSQREASPYEQYFGPGTRLTVT.

J is TRBJ1-1 and V is TRBV7-9; no firm D call. V was shortened by 6 bases and J by 1 base, with 6 bases between the two germline ends. Germline CDR1 reads SEHNR; CDR2 reads FQNEAQ (reference sequence). This CDR3 is 12 amino acids long. For the CDR3, the DNA is TGTGCCAGCAGTCCAGAGAACACTGAAGCTTTCTTT. Translated: CASSPENTEAFF.

The chain recombines TRBV5-1 with TRBJ2-4, with D maybe TRBD1 (5 bases). Trimming left V 0 bases short and J 6 bases short, with 10 bases between. The germline V gene encodes CDR1 SGHRS and CDR2 YFSETQ. This CDR3 comprises 14 residues. The CDR3 DNA is TGCGCCAGCAGCTTGGGGGGCAATAGAAACATTCAGTACTTC. Translated, it gives CASSLGGNRNIQYF.

This clone appeared once. This chain's CDR3 is CASRGGQGMGETQYF. The DNA for the CDR3 is TGTGCCAGCAGGGGGGGACAGGGAATGGGAGAGACCCAGTACTTC. The V and J genes are TRBV6-5 and TRBJ2-5, with TRBD1 matching 9 bases. CDR1 and CDR2 (germline): MNHEY, SVGAGI. J was trimmed by 4 bases and V by 6 bases; bases with no gene match: 9. The CDR3 runs to 15 residues.

The rearrangement uses TRBV11-3 and TRBJ2-7; TRBD1 matches 7 bases. V lost 2 bases to trimming and J lost 6 bases; unmatched junction nucleotides: 7. Germline V gene lookup returns CDR1 SGHNT and CDR2 YENEEA. The CDR3 has 14 amino acids. CDR3 in DNA: TGTGCCAGCAGCTTAATGGACAGGCCGTCCGAGCAGTACTTC. It is translated as CASSLMDRPSEQYF.

The chain recombines TRBV10-1 with TRBJ1-2, with 10 bases matching TRBD1. Germline trimming cut 4 bases from V and 2 bases from J; bases unmatched to any gene: 10. The CDR3 sequence is 17 residues long. CDR1 and CDR2 from the germline V gene are WNHNN and SYGVQD (reference sequence). As DNA, the CDR3 is TGCGCCAGCAGTGGGGTTCCCCCGACAGGGGGCAACTATGGCTACACCTTC. This encodes CASSGVPPTGGNYGYTF.

V and J are TRBV2 and TRBJ2-2; D remains unclear. The CDR3 is 12 residues long. Germline V CDR1 and CDR2: SNHLY, FYNNEI. Trimming left V 9 bases short and J 5 bases short, with 10 bases between. The CDR3 coding sequence is TGTGCCAGGCGAGCTAGGACCGGGGAGCTGTTTTTT. This encodes CARRARTGELFF.

The chain joins TRBV27 to TRBJ2-7; possibly TRBD1 for D (7 bases). Per the germline V gene, CDR1 is MNHEY and CDR2 is SMNVEV (reference sequence). The germline V and J ends were trimmed by 3 bases and 4 bases, with 19 bases remaining between them. This CDR3 contains 16 residues. For the CDR3, the DNA is TGTGCCAGCAGTTTGACTACCCAGGGGGAGGAGTACGAGCAGTACTTC. Protein sequence: CASSLTTQGEEYEQYF.

The chain employs TRBV7-6 and TRBJ2-7; possible D gene TRBD2, 7 bases. Between the trimmed V and J ends, which lost 5 bases and 3 bases, there was a span of 14 bases. CDR3 size: 14 residues. Germline loops: CDR1 SGHVS, CDR2 FNYEAQ. In nucleotides, the CDR3 is TGTGCCAGCAGCCAGGGGCTAGCGGACTACGAGCAGTACTTC. The encoded protein is CASSQGLADYEQYF.

The rearrangement uses TRBV5-1 and TRBJ2-5; 9 nucleotides agree with TRBD1. With the DNA end fitting TRBJ2-7 better, the J assignment may be wrong. The CDR3 runs 14 residues. Germline values: CDR1 SGHRS, CDR2 YFSETQ. The CDR3 spells CASSFGTGLDEQYF. The CDR3 nucleotides read TGCGCCAGCAGCTTCGGGACAGGGTTGGACGAGCAGTACTTC.

In regard to this clone: One end of the junction does not line up with germline, which may come from a read error. The chain joins TRBV7-7 to TRBJ2-7; weak D call: TRBD1 (6 bases). The CDR3 sequence is 13 residues long. CDR1 is SSHAT and CDR2 is FNYEAQ in the germline V gene (reference sequence). The CDR3 loop is CASSFIQGDEQYF. The CDR3 DNA reads TGTGCTAGCAGCTTCATACAGGGAGACGAGCAGTACTTC.

J is TRBJ2-3 and V is TRBV7-3; D remains unclear. This CDR3 contains 13 residues. Germline V CDR1 and CDR2: SGHTA, FQGTGA. Trimming took off 4 bases at V and 1 base at J, with 6 bases between the two ends. CDR3 coding DNA: TGTGCCAGCAGCTCCCATCGCACAGATACGCAGTATTTT. Translation: CASSSHRTDTQYF.